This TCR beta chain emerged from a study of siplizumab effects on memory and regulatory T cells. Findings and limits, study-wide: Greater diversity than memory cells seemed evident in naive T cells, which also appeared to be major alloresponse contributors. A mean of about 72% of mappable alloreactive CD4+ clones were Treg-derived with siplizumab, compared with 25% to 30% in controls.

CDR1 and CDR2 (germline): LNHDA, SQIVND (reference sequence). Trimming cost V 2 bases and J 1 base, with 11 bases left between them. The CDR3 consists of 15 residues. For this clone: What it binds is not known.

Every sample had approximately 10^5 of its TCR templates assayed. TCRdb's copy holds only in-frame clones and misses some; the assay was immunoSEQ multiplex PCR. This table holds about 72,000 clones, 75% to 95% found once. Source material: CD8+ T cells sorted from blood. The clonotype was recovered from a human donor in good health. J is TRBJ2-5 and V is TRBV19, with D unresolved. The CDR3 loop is CASSIWFGPQETQYF. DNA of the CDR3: TGTGCCAGTAGTATATGGTTTGGCCCCCAAGAGACCCAGTACTTC. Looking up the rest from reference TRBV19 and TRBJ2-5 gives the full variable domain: DGGITQSPKYLFRKEGQNVTLSCEQNLNHDAMYWYRQDPGQGLRLIYYSQIVNDFQKGDIAEGYSVSREKKESFPLTVTSAQKNPTAFYLCASSIWFGPQETQYFGPGTRLLVL.